Shown below are 24 T cell receptor beta chains from a single sample sequenced in a study of blood T cells in healthy people across ages. Primers used in a second PCR of about 7 to 12 cycles were a sample-barcoded 5' primer and a J-beta primer mix. TCRdb ran MiXCR on the 5' RACE reads and lists one entry per CDR3 protein. The sample yields roughly 900,000 distinct CDR3 sequences, under 30% seen once. The specimen was blood. These receptors all come from a woman of 80 years or more in good health.

In this sample, this clonotype turned up many times. The rearrangement joins TRBV20-1 to TRBJ2-6; D not resolved. Trimming pared 0 bases from V and 2 bases from J, leaving 11 bases between. Germline assignment: CDR1 DFQATT and CDR2 SNEGSKA (reference sequence). This CDR3 has 16 amino acids. CDR3 bases: TGCAGTGCTAGAGATCGTAACAGACCTGGGGCCAACGTCCTGACTTTC. Translation gives CSARDRNRPGANVLTF.

This clonotype was seen more than once but under ten times. V gene TRBV21-1 combines with J gene TRBJ1-4; TRBD1 reflects the table's D call only, with no check against the DNA. TRBV21-1 is flagged as a pseudogene. The length of the CDR3 is 13 residues. The CDR3 reads CANPQGTNEKLFF. Written as DNA, the CDR3 is TGTGCCAACCCACAGGGGACTAATGAAAAACTGTTTTTT.

This clonotype was seen a handful of times. This sequence may be a read error, since a much larger clone differs from it by one base. The V call is TRBV6-6, the J call TRBJ2-1; D assignment may be TRBD1 or TRBD2 (5 bases each). V lost 0 bases and J 0 bases, leaving 12 bases between the germline ends. Germline-derived CDR1 and CDR2 are MNHNY and SVGAGI (reference sequence). The CDR3 is 17 residues long. The CDR3 DNA reads as TGTGCCAGCAGTTACTCGGGCAGGGAGAGCTCCTACAATGAGCAGTTCTTC. This encodes CASSYSGRESSYNEQFF.

This clonotype was recorded many times. The chain carries TRBV24-1 and TRBJ1-4; D remains unclear. The germline V and J ends were trimmed by 3 bases and 5 bases, with 12 bases remaining between them. This CDR3 region has 15 residues. CDR1 KGHDR and CDR2 SFDVKD come from the germline V gene. As DNA, the CDR3 is TGTGCCACCAGTGATGCCAGAGGGAAGAATGAAAAACTGTTTTTT. It translates to CATSDARGKNEKLFF.

This clonotype occurred many times. V gene TRBV6-6 combines with J gene TRBJ2-5, with D possibly TRBD2 on 5 matching bases. Germline V CDR1 and CDR2: MNHNY, SVGAGI (reference sequence). The CDR3 runs 13 residues. V was cut by 2 bases and J by 5 bases, with 9 bases left in between. Here the CDR3 reads CASSYILEETQYF. The CDR3 DNA reads TGTGCCAGCAGTTACATACTAGAGGAGACCCAGTACTTC.

This clonotype appeared many times. This chain joins TRBV21-1 and TRBJ2-6; TRBD1, the table's D call, was not compared with the DNA. TRBV21-1 counts as a pseudogene. The CDR3 is 22 residues long. CDR3 coding DNA: TGTGCCAGCAGCAAGGAGGGGGGACACCCTGGTTGGTTCCTCTCTGGGGCCAACGTCCTGACTTTC. Protein: CASSKEGGHPGWFLSGANVLTF.

This chain links TRBV4-2 with TRBJ1-1; TRBD1 matches at 7 bases. The CDR3 runs 16 residues. CDR1 is LGHNA, CDR2 YNFKEQ, per germline. V lost 4 bases and J lost 0; bases outside the gene matches: 8. CDR3 sequence reads: CASSPAGTAMNTEAFF. In nucleotides, the CDR3 is TGTGCCAGCAGCCCAGCCGGGACAGCCATGAACACTGAAGCTTTCTTT.

The chain combines TRBV20-1 with TRBJ2-5, with 15 nucleotides matching TRBD2. Germline-derived CDR1 and CDR2 are DFQATT and SNEGSKA (reference sequence). Trimming removed 4 bases from V and 2 bases from J; junction bases left unmatched: 2. The CDR3 runs to 15 residues. CDR3 loop: CSAKGLAGGQETQYF. DNA for the CDR3: TGCAGTGCTAAGGGACTAGCGGGGGGACAAGAGACCCAGTACTTC.

The chain joins TRBV20-1 to TRBJ2-3, with TRBD2 matching over 8 bases. CDR1 DFQATT and CDR2 SNEGSKA come from the germline V gene (reference sequence). The trim removed 3 bases at V and 2 bases at J, leaving 7 bases unmatched. The CDR3 contains 15 residues. CDR3 region: CSASPLAGITDTQYF. The CDR3 nucleotides are TGCAGTGCTAGTCCCCTAGCGGGTATCACAGATACGCAGTATTTT.

With regard to this clonotype: A much larger clone differs from this one at a single base, so this may be a read error. V gene TRBV6-6 combines with J gene TRBJ2-1, with D possibly matching TRBD1 (6 bases). This CDR3 has 11 residues. The germline V and J ends were trimmed by 7 bases and 10 bases, with 11 bases remaining between them. The germline gives CDR1 MNHNY, CDR2 SVGAGI (reference sequence). CDR3 sequence: CASTYDREQFF. CDR3 nucleotides: TGTGCCAGCACCTACGACAGGGAGCAGTTCTTC.

This sequence joins TRBV12-3 or TRBV12-4 and TRBJ1-3; D unresolved. CDR3 length equals 15 residues. Trimming left V 1 base short and J 3 bases short, with 10 bases between. In DNA, the CDR3 is TGTGCCAGCAGTTTAGTCCGGCCCCTTGGAAACACCATATATTTT. The encoded protein is CASSLVRPLGNTIYF.

About this clonotype: A much larger clone sits a single nucleotide away, making a read error possible. This rearrangement joins TRBV5-1 to TRBJ2-5; D not certain. Per germline, CDR1 SGHRS and CDR2 YFSETQ. Trimming took off 4 bases at V and 11 bases at J, with 21 bases between the two ends. CDR3 length: 14 residues. The CDR3 here is CASSPLSNRNEQYF. The CDR3 nucleotides are TGCGCCAGCAGCCCCCTTTCCAACCGGAATGAGCAGTACTTC.

In regard to this clonotype: A read error may explain this, as a much larger clone is one base away. The chain recombines TRBV7-2 with TRBJ2-3; the D is unclear. The germline V gene has CDR1 SGHTA and CDR2 FQGNSA. This CDR3 comprises 15 residues. Trimming left V 1 base short and J 4 bases short, with 12 bases between. CDR3 in amino acids: CTSSLVNKGSDTQYF. CDR3 nucleotide sequence: TGTACCAGCAGCTTAGTAAACAAGGGATCAGATACGCAGTATTTT.

This clonotype was picked up many times. This chain joins TRBV2 and TRBJ2-1; 7 bases align to TRBD2. The germline gives CDR1 SNHLY, CDR2 FYNNEI. This CDR3 has 14 amino acids. With 4 bases clipped from V and 10 bases from J, the junction kept 10 bases outside the gene matches. CDR3 bases: TGTGCCAGCAGTGTGGGACTATCGGGGCGGGAGCAGTTCTTC. Residues: CASSVGLSGREQFF.

The V gene is TRBV7-9, the J gene TRBJ2-7; 7 nucleotides align to TRBD1. This CDR3 contains 15 residues. Germline V gives CDR1 SEHNR, CDR2 FQNEAQ (reference sequence). J gave up 2 bases and V 5 bases, and 9 bases lay outside the gene matches. DNA of the CDR3: TGTGCCAGCAGCCCCACCGGGACAGCGCCCTACGAGCAGTACTTC. This codes for CASSPTGTAPYEQYF.

The rearrangement uses TRBV28 and TRBJ1-5; 9 nucleotides align to TRBD1. Trimming removed 4 bases from V and 4 bases from J; junction bases left unmatched: 8. Germline CDR1 reads MDHEN; CDR2 reads SYDVKM. CDR3 size: 16 residues. CDR3 in DNA: TGTGCCAGCAGTTCTCCAGGGACAGGGAGGAATCAGCCCCAGCATTTT. Translating it yields CASSSPGTGRNQPQHF.

The genes are TRBV7-2 and TRBJ2-3; tentative D call: TRBD2 (5 bases). The ends were cut back, 5 bases at V and 2 bases at J, with 17 bases in the middle. The CDR3 contains 16 residues. The germline V gene has CDR1 SGHTA and CDR2 FQGNSA. The CDR3 spells CASSTGTLLLTDTQYF. CDR3 bases: TGTGCCAGCAGCACGGGAACCCTCCTCCTCACAGATACGCAGTATTTT.

This clonotype was detected many times. The chain links TRBV7-2 to TRBJ2-5, with D possibly being TRBD1 (6 bases). The CDR3 has 15 amino acids. Germline V gives CDR1 SGHTA, CDR2 FQGNSA. V dropped 7 bases and J dropped 3 bases, with 18 bases sitting between them. The CDR3 reads CASTLLHPGEETQYF. CDR3 DNA: TGTGCCAGCACCCTCCTTCACCCAGGGGAAGAGACCCAGTACTTC.

This clonotype was seen only a few times. The chain uses TRBV5-1 and TRBJ1-4; 12 bases align to TRBD1. The V gene's germline CDR1 is SGHRS and CDR2 YFSETQ. V was clipped by 4 bases and J by 3 bases; unmatched bases: 4. This CDR3 is built from 16 residues. CDR3 sequence reads: CASSRGQGAANEKLFF. CDR3 DNA: TGCGCCAGCAGCAGGGGACAGGGGGCCGCTAATGAAAAACTGTTTTTT.

This clonotype has more than one count but fewer than ten. The chain couples TRBV20-1 to TRBJ1-6, with TRBD1 identical over 7 bases. V shed 3 bases and J 7 bases; nucleotides not matched to a gene: 15. CDR3 size: 17 residues. Germline lookup yields CDR1 DFQATT and CDR2 SNEGSKA (reference sequence). The CDR3 loop reads CSAREGIDRAANSPLHF. The CDR3 region has the DNA TGCAGTGCTAGGGAAGGGATCGACAGGGCGGCAAATTCACCCCTCCACTTT.

This clonotype was seen a few times. This chain links TRBV5-4 with TRBJ1-2; TRBD1 matches at 7 bases. V shed 4 bases, J shed 7 bases, and the junction held 7 bases outside the gene matches. Germline assignment: CDR1 SGHNT and CDR2 YYREEE (reference sequence). This CDR3 contains 13 residues. The CDR3 nucleotides read TGTGCCAGCAGCCCGACAGGGTCTTTTGGCTACACCTTC. It encodes CASSPTGSFGYTF.

There are many counts of this clonotype. This clone may be a read error of a much larger clone one base away. The J gene is TRBJ2-5, the V gene TRBV5-6; 8 nucleotides agree with TRBD2. Trimming removed 3 bases from V and 2 bases from J; junction bases left unmatched: 3. Germline CDR1 is SGHDT and CDR2 is YYEEEE. The CDR3 sequence is 14 residues long. CDR3 bases: TGTGCCAGCAGCTGGGGACTAGAGCAAGAGACCCAGTACTTC. The encoded protein is CASSWGLEQETQYF.

V and J are TRBV6-6 and TRBJ1-1; 7 positions match TRBD1. Trimming at V came to 6 bases and at J to 6 bases, leaving 7 bases not matched to a gene. The CDR3 spans 13 residues. Germline V lookup: CDR1 MNHNY, CDR2 SVGAGI (reference sequence). The CDR3 sequence: CASREGAQPEAFF. CDR3 in DNA: TGTGCCAGCAGAGAGGGGGCGCAGCCTGAAGCTTTCTTT.

Note on this clonotype: A read error is likely, as this CDR3 ends without the conserved phenylalanine or tryptophan. The chain uses TRBV6-5 and TRBJ1-1, with D perhaps matching TRBD1 (6 bases). This CDR3 spans 14 amino acids. Trimming stripped 0 bases from V and 4 bases from J, with 9 bases between. Germline values: CDR1 MNHEY, CDR2 SVGAGI. The CDR3 protein is CASSYSTGSTEAFC. CDR3 bases: TGTGCCAGCAGTTACTCCACAGGGAGCACTGAAGCTTTCTGT.